These T cell receptor beta chains were read from a single sample in a study of response to subunit inactivated influenza vaccine. MiXCR was run by TCRdb on the RT-PCR reads, yielding one entry per CDR3 protein. The table shows approximately 570,000 distinct CDR3 sequences, with around 8% occurring only once. Specimen: PBMCs from blood, collected less than 30 months after vaccination. Receptors were obtained from a man in his fifties or sixties who received an inactivated influenza vaccine. Each CDR3 is given with its conserved first and last residue. Each record gives: D gene, clone size, J gene, V gene, CDR3 protein, CDR3 DNA. A D gene is named only where the DNA matches it firmly. Some rows mark clone size as missing; the rest say once, few, many or name a class of expanded clone.

- - TRBJ2-7 TRBV7-8 CASSLRTWTYEQYF TGTGCCAGCAGCTTAAGGACATGGACCTACGAGCAGTACTTC
- many TRBJ1-6 TRBV10-3 CAISPAGGSPLHF TGTGCCATCAGCCCCGCGGGCGGTTCACCCCTCCACTTT
- few TRBJ2-7 TRBV6-6 CASSYPQHEQYF TGTGCCAGCAGTTACCCCCAGCACGAGCAGTACTTC
- - TRBJ2-3 TRBV15 CATSVVPGILTDTQYF TGTGCCACCAGCGTCGTACCGGGAATTCTCACAGATACGCAGTATTTT
TRBD2 many TRBJ2-1 TRBV28 CASKTQRLAGLYEQFF TGTGCCAGCAAAACCCAGCGCCTAGCGGGATTGTATGAGCAGTTCTTC
- few TRBJ1-2 TRBV4-2 CASSQGRHYGYTF TGTGCCAGCAGCCAAGGAAGACACTATGGCTACACCTTC
TRBD1 - TRBJ2-7 TRBV7-9 CASSPGQREAEQYF TGTGCCAGCAGCCCGGGACAGAGGGAAGCTGAGCAGTACTTC
TRBD1 - TRBJ2-2 TRBV5-1 CASSLRGQGNTITGELFF TGCGCCAGCAGCTTGAGGGGGCAGGGAAATACGATCACCGGGGAGCTGTTTTTT
TRBD1 - TRBJ1-2 TRBV5-5 CASSALRTGDAYGYTF TGTGCCAGCAGCGCTCTTAGGACAGGAGACGCTTATGGCTACACCTTC
- many TRBJ1-2 TRBV4-1 CASSQDTGIYGYTF TGCGCCAGCAGCCAAGATACAGGGATCTATGGCTACACCTTC